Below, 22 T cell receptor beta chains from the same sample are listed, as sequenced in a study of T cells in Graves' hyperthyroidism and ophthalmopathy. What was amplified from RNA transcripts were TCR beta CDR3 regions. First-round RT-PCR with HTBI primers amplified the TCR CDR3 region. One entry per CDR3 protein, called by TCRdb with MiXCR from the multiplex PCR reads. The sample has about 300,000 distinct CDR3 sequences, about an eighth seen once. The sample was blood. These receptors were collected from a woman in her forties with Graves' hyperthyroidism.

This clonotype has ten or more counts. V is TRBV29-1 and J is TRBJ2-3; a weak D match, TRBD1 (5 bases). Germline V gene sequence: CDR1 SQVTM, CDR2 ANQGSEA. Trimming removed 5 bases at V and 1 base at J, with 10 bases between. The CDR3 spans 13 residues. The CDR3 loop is CSVRGRGTDTQYF. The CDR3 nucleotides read TGCAGCGTTCGAGGCAGGGGCACAGATACGCAGTATTTT.

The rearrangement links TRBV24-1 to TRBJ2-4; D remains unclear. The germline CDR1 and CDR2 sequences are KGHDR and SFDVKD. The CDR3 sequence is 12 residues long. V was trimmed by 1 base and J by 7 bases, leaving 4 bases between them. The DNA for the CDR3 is TGTGCCACCAGTGATTTATTCAACATTCAGTACTTC. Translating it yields CATSDLFNIQYF.

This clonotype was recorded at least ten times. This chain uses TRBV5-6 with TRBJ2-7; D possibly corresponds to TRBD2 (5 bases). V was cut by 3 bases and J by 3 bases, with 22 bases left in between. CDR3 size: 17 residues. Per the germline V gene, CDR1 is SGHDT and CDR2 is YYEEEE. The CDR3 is CASSSFSRRTQDYEQYF. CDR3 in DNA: TGTGCCAGCAGCTCCTTCAGTAGGAGGACCCAAGACTACGAGCAGTACTTC.

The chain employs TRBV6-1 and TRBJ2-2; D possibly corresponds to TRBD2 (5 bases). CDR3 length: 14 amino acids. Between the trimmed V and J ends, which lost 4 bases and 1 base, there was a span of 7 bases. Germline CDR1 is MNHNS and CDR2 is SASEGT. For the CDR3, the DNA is TGTGCCAGCAGTGCCAGCGGGAACACCGGGGAGCTGTTTTTT. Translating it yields CASSASGNTGELFF.

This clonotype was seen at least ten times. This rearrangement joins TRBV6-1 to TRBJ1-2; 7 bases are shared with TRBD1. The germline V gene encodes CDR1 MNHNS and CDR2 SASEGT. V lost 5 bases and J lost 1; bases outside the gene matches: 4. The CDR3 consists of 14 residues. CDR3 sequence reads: CASSRQGVNYGYTF. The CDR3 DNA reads TGTGCCAGCAGTCGACAGGGCGTTAACTATGGCTACACCTTC.

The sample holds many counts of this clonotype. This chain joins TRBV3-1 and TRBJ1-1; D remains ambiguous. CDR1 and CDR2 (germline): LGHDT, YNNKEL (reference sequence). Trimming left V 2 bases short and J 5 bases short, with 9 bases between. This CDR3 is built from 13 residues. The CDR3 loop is CASSQTGLTEAFF. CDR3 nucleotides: TGTGCCAGCAGCCAAACCGGGTTGACTGAAGCTTTCTTT.

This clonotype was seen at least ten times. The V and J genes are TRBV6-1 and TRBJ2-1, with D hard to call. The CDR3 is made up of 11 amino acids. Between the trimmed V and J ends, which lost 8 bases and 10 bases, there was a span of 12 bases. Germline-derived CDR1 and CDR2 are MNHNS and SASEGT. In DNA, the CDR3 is TGTGCCAGCGGTCGGTTCCCCGAGCAGTTCTTC. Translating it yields CASGRFPEQFF.

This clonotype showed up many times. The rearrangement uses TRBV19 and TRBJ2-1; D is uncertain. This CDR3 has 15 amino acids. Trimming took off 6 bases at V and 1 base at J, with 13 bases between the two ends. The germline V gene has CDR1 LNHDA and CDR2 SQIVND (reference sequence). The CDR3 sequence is CASSPNTRSYNEQFF. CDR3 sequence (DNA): TGTGCCAGTAGCCCTAACACGCGATCCTACAATGAGCAGTTCTTC.

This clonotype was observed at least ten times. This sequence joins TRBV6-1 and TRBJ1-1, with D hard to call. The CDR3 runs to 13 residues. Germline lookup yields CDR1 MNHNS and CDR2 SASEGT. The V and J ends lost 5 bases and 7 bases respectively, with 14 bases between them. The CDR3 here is CASSSGDNREAFF. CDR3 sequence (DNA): TGTGCCAGCAGTTCGGGAGACAACCGTGAAGCTTTCTTT.

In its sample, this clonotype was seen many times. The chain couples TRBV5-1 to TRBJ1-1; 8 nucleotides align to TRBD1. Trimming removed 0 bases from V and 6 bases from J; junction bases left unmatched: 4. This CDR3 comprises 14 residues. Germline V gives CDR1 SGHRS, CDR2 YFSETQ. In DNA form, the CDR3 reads TGCGCCAGCAGCTTGGTAGGACAGGGATCTGAAGCTTTCTTT. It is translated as CASSLVGQGSEAFF.

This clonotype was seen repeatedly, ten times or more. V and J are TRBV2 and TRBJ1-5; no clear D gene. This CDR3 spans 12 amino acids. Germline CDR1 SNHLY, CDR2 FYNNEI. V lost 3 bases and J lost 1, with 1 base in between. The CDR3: CASSESNQPQHF. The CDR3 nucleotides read TGTGCCAGCAGTGAGAGCAATCAGCCCCAGCATTTT.

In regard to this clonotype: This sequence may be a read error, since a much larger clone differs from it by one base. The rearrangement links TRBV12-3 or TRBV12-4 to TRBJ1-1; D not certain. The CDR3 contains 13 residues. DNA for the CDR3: TGTGCCCGCAGTTTGGTTTTGTACACTGAAGCTTTCTTT. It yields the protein CARSLVLYTEAFF.

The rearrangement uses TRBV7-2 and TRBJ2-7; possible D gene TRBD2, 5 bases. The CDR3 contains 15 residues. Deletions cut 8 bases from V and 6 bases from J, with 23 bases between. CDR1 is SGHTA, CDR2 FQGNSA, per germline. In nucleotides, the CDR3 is TGTGCCAGCTCCCCCCGCGAGGGTCGGACCTGCGAGCAGTACTTC. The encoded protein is CASSPREGRTCEQYF.

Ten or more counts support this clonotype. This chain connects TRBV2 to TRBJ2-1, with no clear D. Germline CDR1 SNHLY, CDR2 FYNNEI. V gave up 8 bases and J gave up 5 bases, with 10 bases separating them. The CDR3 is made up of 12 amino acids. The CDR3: CASGENDNEQFF. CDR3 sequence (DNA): TGTGCCAGCGGAGAGAACGACAATGAGCAGTTCTTC.

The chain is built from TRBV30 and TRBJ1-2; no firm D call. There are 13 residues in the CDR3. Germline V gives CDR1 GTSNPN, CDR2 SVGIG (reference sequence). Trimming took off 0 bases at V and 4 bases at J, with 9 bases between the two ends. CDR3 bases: TGTGCCTGGAGTGTCGGGCCAGGCTATGGCTACACCTTC. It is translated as CAWSVGPGYGYTF.

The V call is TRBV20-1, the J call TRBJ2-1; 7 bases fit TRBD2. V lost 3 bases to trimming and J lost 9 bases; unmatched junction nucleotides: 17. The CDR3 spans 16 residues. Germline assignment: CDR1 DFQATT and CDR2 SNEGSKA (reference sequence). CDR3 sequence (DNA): TGCAGTGCTAGCCCCCCTCCGGGGCGGGAGCTGGCTGAGCAGTTCTTC. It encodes CSASPPPGRELAEQFF.

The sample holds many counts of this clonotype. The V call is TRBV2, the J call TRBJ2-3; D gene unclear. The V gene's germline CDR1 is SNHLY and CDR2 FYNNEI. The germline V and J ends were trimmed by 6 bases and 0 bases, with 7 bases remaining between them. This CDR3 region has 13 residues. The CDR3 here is CASSFYSTDTQYF. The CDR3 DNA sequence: TGTGCCAGCAGCTTCTACAGCACAGATACGCAGTATTTT. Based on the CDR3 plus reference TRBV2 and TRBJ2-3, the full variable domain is EPEVTQTPSHQVTQMGQEVILRCVPISNHLYFYWYRQILGQKVEFLVSFYNNEISEKSEIFDDQFSVERPDGSNFTLKIRSTKLEDSAMYFCASSFYSTDTQYFGPGTRLTVL.

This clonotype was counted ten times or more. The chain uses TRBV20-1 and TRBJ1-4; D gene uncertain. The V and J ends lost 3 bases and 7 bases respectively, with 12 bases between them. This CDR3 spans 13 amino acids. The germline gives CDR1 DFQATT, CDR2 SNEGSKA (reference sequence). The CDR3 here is CSARQRTGEKLFF. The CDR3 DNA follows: TGCAGTGCTAGGCAGAGGACCGGTGAAAAACTGTTTTTT.

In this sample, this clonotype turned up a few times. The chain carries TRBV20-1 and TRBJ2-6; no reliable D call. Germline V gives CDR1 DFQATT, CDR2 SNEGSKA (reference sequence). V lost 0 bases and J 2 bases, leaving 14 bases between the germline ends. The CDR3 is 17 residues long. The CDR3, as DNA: TGCAGTGCTAGAGATATGAACAGCAATACTGGGGCCAACGTCCTGACTTTC. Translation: CSARDMNSNTGANVLTF.

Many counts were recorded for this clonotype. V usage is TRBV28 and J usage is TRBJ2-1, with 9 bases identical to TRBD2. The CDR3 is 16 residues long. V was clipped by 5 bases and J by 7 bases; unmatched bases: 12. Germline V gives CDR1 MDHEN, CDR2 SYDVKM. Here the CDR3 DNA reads TGTGCCAGCAGTACCCCTGGGAGCGGGAGGTTTAATGAGCAGTTCTTC. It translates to CASSTPGSGRFNEQFF.

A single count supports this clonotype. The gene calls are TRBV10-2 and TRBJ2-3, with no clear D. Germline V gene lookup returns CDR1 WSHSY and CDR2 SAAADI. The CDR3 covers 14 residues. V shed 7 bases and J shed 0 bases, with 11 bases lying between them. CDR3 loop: CASKNGPSTDTQYF. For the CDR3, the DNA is TGCGCCAGCAAAAACGGCCCTAGCACAGATACGCAGTATTTT.

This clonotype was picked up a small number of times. CDR3 region: CASSPPRLAYEQYF. The CDR3 DNA is TGTGCCAGCAGCCCTCCCCGTCTGGCCTACGAGCAGTACTTC. This chain uses TRBV7-2 with TRBJ2-7; no clear D. The CDR3 covers 14 residues. The germline CDR1 and CDR2 sequences are SGHTA and FQGNSA. Trimming took 5 bases from V and 2 from J, leaving 13 bases between them.